These T cell receptor beta chains were read from a single sample in a study of PD-1 blockade in classical Hodgkin lymphoma. Clones were sequenced by immunoSEQ multiplex PCR, and TCRdb holds only the in-frame ones, with some missing. The profile shows about 27,000 clones, over 65% of them singletons. This sample comprised CD4+ T cells from blood, obtained at baseline. The receptors were gathered from a human donor with classical Hodgkin lymphoma. The CDR3 runs from the conserved cysteine through the conserved F or W. Each record gives: V gene, J gene, D gene, clone size, CDR3 protein, CDR3 DNA. D genes are given only for firm matches. Clone size is shown for a subset of rows, as once, few, many or a class of expanded clone.

V: TRBV7-9
J: TRBJ1-1
D: .
size: .
CDR3: CASFGGGFVDTEAFF
DNA: TGTGCCAGCTTTGGGGGGGGCTTCGTGGACACTGAAGCTTTCTTT

V: TRBV18
J: TRBJ1-2
D: .
size: .
CDR3: CASSPEGDYGYTF
DNA: TGTGCCAGCTCACCGGAGGGAGACTATGGCTACACCTTC

V: TRBV14
J: TRBJ2-1
D: .
size: .
CDR3: CASSLWTWSSYNEQFF
DNA: TGTGCCAGCAGCCTATGGACGTGGAGCTCCTACAATGAGCAGTTCTTC

V: TRBV19
J: TRBJ1-6
D: TRBD1
size: .
CDR3: CASDRGTNSPLHF
DNA: TGTGCCAGTGACAGGGGGACAAATTCACCCCTCCACTTT

V: TRBV7-6
J: TRBJ2-3
D: .
size: .
CDR3: CASSHRTGSTDTQYF
DNA: TGTGCCAGCAGCCACAGAACGGGCTCCACAGATACGCAGTATTTT

V: TRBV7-2
J: TRBJ1-4
D: TRBD1
size: .
CDR3: CASSQTGSSEKLFF
DNA: TGTGCCAGCAGCCAGACAGGGTCGAGTGAAAAACTGTTTTTT

V: TRBV11-2
J: TRBJ1-2
D: .
size: .
CDR3: CASRSTGNYGYTF
DNA: TGTGCCAGCAGATCTACAGGGAACTATGGCTACACCTTC

V: TRBV11-3
J: TRBJ2-7
D: .
size: .
CDR3: CASSPVLGRLYEQYF
DNA: TGTGCCAGCAGCCCGGTCCTGGGACGGCTCTACGAGCAGTACTTC

V: TRBV7-2
J: TRBJ2-7
D: .
size: .
CDR3: CASSSRGGGLSYEQYF
DNA: TGTGCCAGCAGCTCAAGGGGAGGGGGCCTCTCCTACGAGCAGTACTTC

V: TRBV5-1
J: TRBJ2-4
D: .
size: .
CDR3: CASSLAGNTKNIQYF
DNA: TGCGCCAGCAGCTTGGCCGGCAATACCAAAAACATTCAGTACTTC

V: TRBV4-3
J: TRBJ2-3
D: .
size: .
CDR3: CASSQDRPTSFVTDTQYF
DNA: TGCGCCAGCAGCCAAGATCGCCCGACTAGTTTCGTCACAGATACGCAGTATTTT

V: TRBV7-2
J: TRBJ1-1
D: .
size: .
CDR3: CASSLEGVNEAFF
DNA: TGTGCCAGCAGCTTAGAGGGAGTTAATGAAGCTTTCTTT

V: TRBV5-1
J: TRBJ1-1
D: .
size: .
CDR3: CASSLEGGEAFF
DNA: TGCGCCAGCAGCTTGGAGGGAGGGGAAGCTTTCTTT

V: TRBV18
J: TRBJ2-7
D: TRBD1
size: .
CDR3: CASSPDRGRYEQYF
DNA: TGTGCCAGCTCACCAGACAGGGGGCGATACGAGCAGTACTTC

V: TRBV19
J: TRBJ2-3
D: .
size: .
CDR3: CASSLGSVGTDTQYF
DNA: TGTGCCAGTAGTTTGGGCTCCGTGGGCACAGATACGCAGTATTTT

V: TRBV15
J: TRBJ1-1
D: TRBD1
size: .
CDR3: CATSRGDSLNTEAFF
DNA: TGTGCCACCAGCAGAGGGGACAGTTTAAACACTGAAGCTTTCTTT

V: TRBV2
J: TRBJ2-5
D: TRBD2
size: .
CDR3: CASTGGVAGRETQYF
DNA: TGTGCCAGCACCGGGGGGGTAGCGGGTCGAGAGACCCAGTACTTC

V: TRBV7-8
J: TRBJ1-5
D: .
size: .
CDR3: CASSLMSRSNQPQHF
DNA: TGTGCCAGCAGCTTAATGAGCAGGAGCAATCAGCCCCAGCATTTT

V: TRBV29-1
J: TRBJ2-6
D: TRBD1
size: .
CDR3: CSVEVGQALFSGANVLTF
DNA: TGCAGCGTTGAAGTGGGACAGGCTTTGTTCTCTGGGGCCAACGTCCTGACTTTC

V: TRBV7-8
J: TRBJ1-3
D: .
size: once
CDR3: CASSFLGGPGNTIYF
DNA: TGTGCCAGCAGCTTTTTGGGGGGGCCTGGAAACACCATATATTTT

V: TRBV7-2
J: TRBJ1-1
D: .
size: .
CDR3: CASSLTPGSTEAFF
DNA: TGTGCCAGCAGCTTAACCCCCGGGAGCACTGAAGCTTTCTTT

V: TRBV6-4
J: TRBJ1-1
D: .
size: .
CDR3: CASSDSNRNTEAFF
DNA: TGTGCCAGCAGTGACTCGAACAGGAACACTGAAGCTTTCTTT

V: TRBV5-1
J: TRBJ1-4
D: .
size: .
CDR3: CASSLDRATNEKLFF
DNA: TGCGCCAGCAGCTTGGACAGGGCAACTAATGAAAAACTGTTTTTT

V: TRBV7-2
J: TRBJ2-7
D: .
size: .
CDR3: CASSSDLQGTYEQYF
DNA: TGTGCCAGCAGCTCCGACCTACAGGGAACCTACGAGCAGTACTTC

V: TRBV9
J: TRBJ2-7
D: .
size: .
CDR3: CASSSLSYEQYF
DNA: TGTGCCAGCAGCTCCCTTAGCTACGAGCAGTACTTC

V: TRBV4-2
J: TRBJ2-1
D: TRBD2
size: .
CDR3: CASSDRTSGDYNEQFF
DNA: TGTGCCAGCAGCGACCGGACTAGCGGGGACTACAATGAGCAGTTCTTC

V: TRBV6-1
J: TRBJ2-7
D: .
size: .
CDR3: CASSEMRASYEQYF
DNA: TGTGCCAGCAGTGAAATGAGGGCGTCCTACGAGCAGTACTTC

V: TRBV6-5
J: TRBJ1-2
D: .
size: .
CDR3: CASSYSLGWGGYGYTF
DNA: TGTGCCAGCAGTTACTCCCTGGGGTGGGGAGGTTATGGCTACACCTTC

V: TRBV19
J: TRBJ1-5
D: TRBD1
size: few
CDR3: CASSIPGQGLPQHF
DNA: TGTGCCAGTAGTATCCCGGGACAGGGGCTGCCCCAGCATTTT

V: TRBV4-2
J: TRBJ1-2
D: .
size: .
CDR3: CASSQDQRNYGYTF
DNA: TGTGCCAGCAGCCAAGATCAGAGGAACTATGGCTACACCTTC

V: TRBV18
J: TRBJ1-2
D: TRBD1
size: few
CDR3: CASSPRTGGVYGYTF
DNA: TGTGCCAGCTCACCGAGGACAGGAGGAGTCTATGGCTACACCTTC

V: TRBV6-6
J: TRBJ1-6
D: TRBD1
size: .
CDR3: CASSYGTGANSPLHF
DNA: TGTGCCAGCAGTTACGGGACAGGGGCTAATTCACCCCTCCACTTT

V: TRBV30
J: TRBJ1-3
D: .
size: few
CDR3: CAWLTRTASGNTIYF
DNA: TGTGCCTGGCTTACCCGGACAGCCTCTGGAAACACCATATATTTT

V: TRBV11-2
J: TRBJ1-1
D: .
size: .
CDR3: CASSLAPAGAEAFF
DNA: TGTGCCAGCAGCTTAGCCCCTGCGGGGGCTGAAGCTTTCTTT

V: TRBV7-9
J: TRBJ2-6
D: .
size: .
CDR3: CASRKDRSGANVLTF
DNA: TGTGCCAGCCGTAAAGACCGCTCTGGGGCCAACGTCCTGACTTTC

V: TRBV7-2
J: TRBJ2-5
D: .
size: .
CDR3: CASSLDPARQETQYF
DNA: TGTGCCAGCAGCTTAGATCCCGCCAGGCAAGAGACCCAGTACTTC

V: TRBV25-1
J: TRBJ1-2
D: .
size: few
CDR3: CASSESARGYGYTF
DNA: TGTGCCAGCAGTGAATCGGCCAGAGGTTATGGCTACACCTTC

V: TRBV19
J: TRBJ1-1
D: TRBD1
size: once
CDR3: CASSIQQGGRTEAFF
DNA: TGTGCCAGTAGTATACAACAGGGGGGAAGGACTGAAGCTTTCTTT

V: TRBV5-1
J: TRBJ1-2
D: TRBD1
size: once
CDR3: CASSLGTGENYGYTF
DNA: TGCGCCAGCAGCCTGGGGACAGGGGAGAACTATGGCTACACCTTC

V: TRBV9
J: TRBJ2-7
D: TRBD1
size: .
CDR3: CASSQDRGTYEQYF
DNA: TGTGCCAGCAGCCAAGACAGGGGAACCTACGAGCAGTACTTC

V: TRBV30
J: TRBJ2-7
D: .
size: .
CDR3: CAWSNRAREQYF
DNA: TGTGCCTGGAGTAATAGGGCGCGGGAGCAGTACTTC

V: TRBV19
J: TRBJ1-2
D: TRBD1
size: .
CDR3: CASSIPSGQVYGYTF
DNA: TGTGCCAGTAGTATACCTTCGGGACAGGTTTATGGCTACACCTTC

V: TRBV11-2
J: TRBJ1-1
D: .
size: .
CDR3: CASSLFRDAAFF
DNA: TGTGCCAGCAGCTTGTTCCGGGACGCAGCTTTCTTT

V: TRBV30
J: TRBJ1-3
D: TRBD1
size: .
CDR3: CAWNQGGNGNTIYF
DNA: TGTGCCTGGAATCAGGGGGGCAATGGAAACACCATATATTTT